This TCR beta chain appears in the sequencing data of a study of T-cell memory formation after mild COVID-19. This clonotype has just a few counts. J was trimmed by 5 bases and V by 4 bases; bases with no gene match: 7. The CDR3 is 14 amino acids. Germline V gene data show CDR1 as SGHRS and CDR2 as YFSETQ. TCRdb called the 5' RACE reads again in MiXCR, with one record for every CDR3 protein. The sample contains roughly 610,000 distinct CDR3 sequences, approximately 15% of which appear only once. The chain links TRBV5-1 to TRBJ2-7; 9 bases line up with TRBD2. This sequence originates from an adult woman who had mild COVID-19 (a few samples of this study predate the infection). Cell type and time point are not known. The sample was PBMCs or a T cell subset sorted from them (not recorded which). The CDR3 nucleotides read TGCGCCAGCAGCCGACTAGCGGTAAGAGACGAGCAGTACTTC. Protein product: CASSRLAVRDEQYF.